Sequencing of this T cell receptor beta chain was carried out in a study of shared clonotypes between healthy human individuals. Study-level results: Relative to memory subsets, naive subsets generally showed larger estimated richness.

As defined, naive CD8 cells were CD45RO-negative and positively selected for CCR7, with terminally differentiated effector memory CD45RA+ cells excluded. Sequencing used immunoSEQ multiplex PCR; TCRdb keeps in-frame clones, though not all of them. The sample records over 2,000,000 clones, 93% being singletons. After removal of 8 bases from V and 2 bases from J, the junction contained 4 bases not matched to a gene. CDR3 size: 13 residues. Germline V gives CDR1 MDHEN, CDR2 SYDVKM. In regard to this clone: Its antigen is still unknown.

The genes are TRBV28 and TRBJ2-7; 9 positions match TRBD2. This clonotype originated in a man aged 18 to 29 in good health. Some clones in this sample may be carry-over from other donors' samples. Sequenced input: naive CD8+ T cells from PBMCs. This chain's CDR3 is CASGASGTYEQYF. CDR3 bases: TGTGCCAGCGGGGCTAGCGGGACCTACGAGCAGTACTTC.